This T cell receptor (beta chain) is drawn from a study of T cells expressing NK-cell markers. Study information: All TCR beta repertoires analysed originated from sorted CD3+CD56+NKG2C+, CD3+CD56+NKG2C- and CD3+CD56-NKG2C+ T cells.

Germline CDR1 MNHNS, CDR2 SASEGT. The length of the CDR3 is 15 residues. A note on this clonotype: Its antigen is as yet unknown.

TCRdb re-called the 5' RACE reads and gives one entry per CDR3 protein, without DNA. The repertoire shows some 500,000 distinct CDR3 sequences; the top ten hold under 1.5%. Findings and limits, study-wide: These same clonotypes (in a few donors) also led the CD3+CD56-NKG2C+ fraction.

This clonotype originated in a woman aged 50 to 60 in good health. The sequenced sample consisted of blood T cells: a sorted CD56 or NKG2C T cell subset, CD4+ or CD8+ T cells, or bulk PBMC T cells (not recorded which). The V and J genes are TRBV6-1 and TRBJ1-1. The CDR3 sequence: CASSWGGTANTEAFF.